This entry is about one T cell receptor (beta chain). There are 17 residues in the CDR3. In germline, CDR1 is MNHEY, CDR2 SMNVEV (reference sequence). Trimming took 0 bases from V and 5 from J; bases not matched to a gene: 10. As originally analysed: The authors estimated nucleated cell counts from reference gene primer amplification. The data were produced by immunoSEQ multiplex PCR, yet TCRdb's version contains in-frame clones alone and is incomplete. For V, J and clone size, that table is used; D and trimming come from the DNA. The table includes about 220,000 clones, roughly 80% detected once. The data derive from a study of blood T cell repertoires in COVID-19. Study-wide background: Sites in the United States, Italy and Spain provided acute and convalescent COVID-19 samples. Sources were T cells, B-cell-depleted T cells, or PBMCs; the material itself was cDNA or gDNA.

Seattle's cohort entered during active infection and was followed longitudinally. The sample consisted of peripheral blood. The source is a woman older than 75 with COVID-19, enrolled during active disease. This chain joins TRBV27 and TRBJ1-5; TRBD1 aligns across 7 bases. CDR3 DNA sequence: TGTGCCAGCAGTTTATCGAGCCAGGGGGTGAAGCATCAGCCCCAGCATTTT. Its translation: CASSLSSQGVKHQPQHF.